These 13 T cell receptor beta chains were sequenced from one sample in a study of early T cells in non-severe SARS-CoV-2 infection (dated by TCRdb to 2020 to 2022). The method behind the library was 5' RACE. The sample was run on a NextSeq 500. The raw public reads went through TCRdb reprocessing: fastp at Q25, MiXCR clone calling, in-frame beta chains kept. Every distinct CDR3 protein forms one entry, paired with its most common genes and DNA. The table for this sample lists some 82,000 distinct CDR3 sequences; more than 10% of them were counted only once. The ten largest clones add up to 4.4% of the sample. Specimen: whole blood, collected at baseline. The receptors were sampled from an adult who was a healthcare worker with PCR-confirmed SARS-CoV-2 infection or an uninfected control (not recorded which).

The table lists this clonotype with a few counts. This rearrangement joins TRBV11-2 to TRBJ1-6, with 7 nucleotides matching TRBD1. The V gene's germline CDR1 is SGHAT and CDR2 FQNNGV. This CDR3 region has 15 residues. Trimming at V came to 5 bases and at J to 7 bases, leaving 8 bases not matched to a gene. The CDR3 loop reads CASSRRGDLNSPLHF. As DNA, the CDR3 is TGTGCCAGCAGCCGCAGGGGGGACTTAAATTCACCCCTCCACTTT.

The genes are TRBV6-6 and TRBJ2-2; D might be TRBD1 (5 bases). The CDR3 runs 16 residues. V dropped 5 bases and J dropped 0 bases, with 13 bases sitting between them. Germline-derived CDR1 and CDR2 are MNHNY and SVGAGI (reference sequence). CDR3 sequence: CASSPRVGANTGELFF. CDR3 DNA: TGTGCCAGCAGTCCCAGGGTGGGCGCGAACACCGGGGAGCTGTTTTTT.

This clonotype was counted only a few times. The chain carries TRBV6-6 and TRBJ2-7, with a tentative D call TRBD1 (6 bases). The CDR3 totals 14 residues. V lost 0 bases and J lost 2, with 8 bases in between. The germline gives CDR1 MNHNY, CDR2 SVGAGI (reference sequence). CDR3 bases: TGTGCCAGCAGTTACTCGGCAGGGGCCTACGAGCAGTACTTC. Its protein is CASSYSAGAYEQYF.

V is TRBV5-1 and J is TRBJ2-7; TRBD2 aligns across 7 bases. CDR1 is SGHRS and CDR2 is YFSETQ in the germline V gene. V dropped 6 bases and J dropped 3; count of bases not matched to a gene: 9. CDR3 length: 14 residues. DNA of the CDR3: TGCGCCAGCACCCCTTCTAGCGGCCTCTACGAGCAGTACTTC. It codes for CASTPSSGLYEQYF.

This clonotype occurred many times. The V and J genes are TRBV20-1 and TRBJ1-1; TRBD1 might be the D (5 bases). The CDR3 runs 15 residues. The V end lost 0 bases, the J end lost 4 bases, and 15 bases lay between the germline ends. Germline V CDR1 and CDR2: DFQATT, SNEGSKA (reference sequence). CDR3 protein: CSARDGGKVGTEAFF. The CDR3, as DNA: TGCAGTGCTAGAGATGGGGGGAAGGTGGGCACTGAAGCTTTCTTT.

This chain joins TRBV7-3 and TRBJ2-2, with 7 bases that match TRBD2. The germline V gene has CDR1 SGHTA and CDR2 FQGTGA. Losses at the gene ends were 5 bases for V and 4 bases for J; bases not matched to a gene: 13. There are 17 residues in the CDR3. The CDR3 DNA reads TGTGCCAGCAGCCGCCCCCGGGGCGGGAGACGCACCGGGGAGCTGTTTTTT. Translated, it gives CASSRPRGGRRTGELFF.

A few counts support this clonotype. The CDR3 DNA reads as TGCAGCGGGGGACAGACCAACACTGAAGCTTTCTTT. It translates to CSGGQTNTEAFF. The chain has TRBV29-1 and TRBJ1-1; the match to TRBD1 covers 7 bases. CDR1 SQVTM and CDR2 ANQGSEA come from the germline V gene. With V trimmed by 7 bases and J by 2 bases, 4 bases remained unmatched. This CDR3 spans 12 amino acids.

The chain combines TRBV5-4 with TRBJ2-1; no clear D gene. The germline V gene encodes CDR1 SGHNT and CDR2 YYREEE (reference sequence). This CDR3 region has 16 residues. V lost 3 bases, J lost 0 bases, and 13 bases lay in between. CDR3 loop: CASSSSRTRSYNEQFF. DNA for the CDR3: TGTGCCAGCAGCTCGAGCCGGACCCGCTCCTACAATGAGCAGTTCTTC.

This clonotype was picked up many times. V usage is TRBV20-1 and J usage is TRBJ2-2, with TRBD2 identical over 9 bases. This CDR3 has 14 amino acids. CDR1 is DFQATT and CDR2 is SNEGSKA in the germline V gene (reference sequence). The junction had 3 bases not matched to a gene; V was cut back by 3 bases and J by 4 bases. CDR3 DNA sequence: TGCAGTGCTAGGGGACTAGCCGCCACCGGGGAGCTGTTTTTT. It encodes CSARGLAATGELFF.

This sequence joins TRBV3-1 and TRBJ1-1, with 7 positions matching TRBD1. Trimming cost V 7 bases and J 0 bases; bases outside gene matches: 8. The CDR3 loop spans 15 amino acids. CDR1 is LGHDT, CDR2 YNNKEL, per germline (reference sequence). The DNA of the CDR3 is TGTGCCAGCAATAAGGGGGCTCGGATGAACACTGAAGCTTTCTTT. Amino acid sequence: CASNKGARMNTEAFF. The whole variable domain, filled in from reference TRBV3-1 and TRBJ1-1, reads DTAVSQTPKYLVTQMGNDKSIKCEQNLGHDTMYWYKQDSKKFLKIMFSYNNKELIINETVPNRFSPKSPDKAHLNLHINSLELGDSAVYFCASNKGARMNTEAFFGQGTRLTVV.

The V and J genes are TRBV29-1 and TRBJ1-3; TRBD1 might be the D (5 bases). Germline V gene sequence: CDR1 SQVTM, CDR2 ANQGSEA. This CDR3 comprises 14 residues. V lost 6 bases to trimming and J lost 0 bases, with 12 bases between them. CDR3 DNA: TGCAGCGTAGCTCAGGGTAGCTCTGGAAACACCATATATTTT. Protein sequence: CSVAQGSSGNTIYF.

J is TRBJ2-3 and V is TRBV2; D might be TRBD2 (5 bases). There are 16 residues in the CDR3. V dropped 8 bases and J dropped 4 bases, with 22 bases sitting between them. CDR1 and CDR2 (germline): SNHLY, FYNNEI. The CDR3 coding sequence is TGTGCCAGCCGTCGAGCACAGACCGCCGGGGCAGATACGCAGTATTTT. Amino acid sequence: CASRRAQTAGADTQYF.

There are many counts of this clonotype. The chain combines TRBV29-1 with TRBJ1-1; TRBD1 is a possible D gene (6 bases). The CDR3 totals 13 residues. The germline CDR1 and CDR2 sequences are SQVTM and ANQGSEA. Trimming removed 4 bases at V and 0 bases at J, with 9 bases between. The CDR3 protein is CSVGGGMNTEAFF. The DNA for the CDR3 is TGCAGCGTTGGAGGGGGGATGAACACTGAAGCTTTCTTT.